Below, 18 T cell receptor beta chains from the same sample are listed, as sequenced in a study of shared clonotypes between healthy human individuals (TCRdb year 2020). The library was made by the immunoSEQ multiplex PCR assay. TCRdb re-hosts the immuneACCESS table, in-frame sequences only. Its copies lack some clones; in the studies checked, an unresolved V gene accounts for under half of them, and the cause for the rest is not known. Counted in this sample were more than 2,000,000 clones; 85% to 95% of them appeared once. The ten largest clones take up 0.39% of the sample. The sequenced material came from naive CD4+ T cells from PBMCs. Per the publication, the cell subset or site label means: CD45RA+ positively selected. The receptors stem from a man between 18 and 35 years old in good health. Some clones in this sample may be carry-over from other donors' samples.

V gene TRBV2 combines with J gene TRBJ2-7, with 8 bases fitting TRBD1. Unmatched junction bases numbered 6, after V lost 6 bases and J lost 5 bases. Germline values: CDR1 SNHLY, CDR2 FYNNEI. The CDR3 covers 13 residues. The CDR3 DNA reads TGTGCCAGCAGGGGACAGGTTCCACACGAGCAGTACTTC. It codes for CASRGQVPHEQYF.

The V call is TRBV5-5, the J call TRBJ1-3; a possible D gene is TRBD1 (6 bases). Germline CDR1 reads SGHKS; CDR2 reads YYEKEE (reference sequence). V gave up 4 bases and J gave up 3 bases, with 17 bases separating them. The CDR3 totals 16 residues. CDR3 protein: CASSPTGGAYGNTIYF. The CDR3 DNA is TGTGCCAGCAGCCCCACCGGGGGGGCTTATGGAAACACCATATATTTT.

The rearrangement links TRBV19 to TRBJ2-7; maybe TRBD1 (6 bases). Germline CDR1 reads LNHDA; CDR2 reads SQIVND (reference sequence). With 5 bases removed from V and 3 bases from J, the gap between germline ends came to 14 bases. CDR3 length: 14 amino acids. CDR3 sequence (DNA): TGTGCCAGTAGTGCCACGACAGGTAACTACGAGCAGTACTTC. Protein sequence: CASSATTGNYEQYF. The variable domain in full, completed from reference TRBV19 and TRBJ2-7, reads DGGITQSPKYLFRKEGQNVTLSCEQNLNHDAMYWYRQDPGQGLRLIYYSQIVNDFQKGDIAEGYSVSREKKESFPLTVTSAQKNPTAFYLCASSATTGNYEQYFGPGTRLTVT.

The genes are TRBV19 and TRBJ2-1; 12 nucleotides agree with TRBD2. The germline gives CDR1 LNHDA, CDR2 SQIVND (reference sequence). The CDR3 consists of 15 residues. V lost 7 bases, J lost 6 bases, and 7 bases stayed unmatched. CDR3 sequence: CASTEGTSGRNEQFF. As DNA, the CDR3 is TGTGCCAGTACCGAAGGGACTAGCGGGCGCAATGAGCAGTTCTTC.

This chain links TRBV2 with TRBJ2-7, with 8 bases lining up with TRBD1. CDR1 is SNHLY, CDR2 FYNNEI, per germline. The CDR3 extends over 13 amino acids. The V gene end was trimmed by 8 bases and the J gene end by 2 bases; junction bases not matched to a gene: 5. The CDR3 DNA follows: TGTGCCAGCGGAAAGGACAGGGCCTACGAGCAGTACTTC. The encoded protein is CASGKDRAYEQYF. The complete variable domain, with remaining parts taken from reference TRBV2 and TRBJ2-7, reads EPEVTQTPSHQVTQMGQEVILRCVPISNHLYFYWYRQILGQKVEFLVSFYNNEISEKSEIFDDQFSVERPDGSNFTLKIRSTKLEDSAMYFCASGKDRAYEQYFGPGTRLTVT.

The rearrangement joins TRBV9 to TRBJ1-6; D gene uncertain. V lost 0 bases and J 10 bases, leaving 14 bases between the germline ends. From germline, CDR1 is SGDLS and CDR2 YYNGEE. The CDR3 runs to 15 residues. CDR3 DNA sequence: TGTGCCAGCAGCGTAGATATAGCCGTTGGGTCACCCCTCCACTTT. Translation gives CASSVDIAVGSPLHF.

V and J are TRBV4-1 and TRBJ2-1; TRBD2 might be the D (6 bases). This CDR3 is built from 16 residues. Germline V lookup: CDR1 MGHRA, CDR2 YSYEKL. V lost 0 bases and J 5 bases, leaving 14 bases between the germline ends. The chain's CDR3 is CASSQDPTSLHNEQFF. The CDR3 bases are TGCGCCAGCAGCCAAGATCCTACTAGCCTACACAATGAGCAGTTCTTC.

The chain carries TRBV7-2 and TRBJ1-3; D is perhaps TRBD1 (5 bases). CDR1 is SGHTA, CDR2 FQGNSA, per germline. The CDR3 totals 15 residues. Trimming stripped 5 bases from V and 0 bases from J, with 11 bases between. The CDR3 loop reads CASSLGTVSGNTIYF. The CDR3 DNA reads as TGTGCCAGCAGCCTTGGGACGGTCTCTGGAAACACCATATATTTT.

The chain combines TRBV7-9 with TRBJ2-5; 8 bases align to TRBD2. Trimming removed 3 bases from V and 12 bases from J; junction bases left unmatched: 12. Germline V gene lookup returns CDR1 SEHNR and CDR2 FQNEAQ (reference sequence). This CDR3 is 14 amino acids long. In DNA, the CDR3 is TGTGCCAGCAGCTTGGAACAGAGAGCGGGAGAGAAGTACTTC. It specifies CASSLEQRAGEKYF.

The rearrangement uses TRBV28 and TRBJ2-7; D perhaps matches TRBD1 (5 bases). This CDR3 is 14 amino acids long. Trimming took off 2 bases at V and 3 bases at J, with 11 bases between the two ends. Looked up from germline, CDR1 is MDHEN and CDR2 is SYDVKM. CDR3 amino acids: CASSLGARRYEQYF. The CDR3 DNA reads as TGTGCCAGCAGTTTAGGGGCTCGGCGCTACGAGCAGTACTTC.

This clone has only a few counts. The CDR3 loop reads CSVVGGTGTPGYTF. As DNA, the CDR3 is TGCAGCGTTGTGGGGGGGACAGGGACACCTGGCTACACCTTC. The gene calls are TRBV29-1 and TRBJ1-2; 9 bases are shared with TRBD1. In germline, CDR1 is SQVTM, CDR2 ANQGSEA. Germline trimming cut 4 bases from V and 7 bases from J; bases unmatched to any gene: 10. CDR3 length: 14 residues.

This clone was picked up one time. The V gene is TRBV15, the J gene TRBJ1-1; possible D gene TRBD1, 5 bases. V lost 0 bases, J lost 0 bases, and 14 bases lay in between. Germline V gene sequence: CDR1 LNHNV, CDR2 YYDKDF (reference sequence). CDR3 length: 17 residues. The CDR3 nucleotides are TGTGCCACCAGCAGAGATCTATCCGCAGGGTTGAACACTGAAGCTTTCTTT. Its protein product is CATSRDLSAGLNTEAFF.

The gene calls are TRBV5-6 and TRBJ2-6; possibly TRBD1 for D (6 bases). The V and J ends lost 3 bases and 2 bases respectively, with 12 bases between them. Germline CDR1 and CDR2: SGHDT and YYEEEE. The CDR3 has 16 residues. The CDR3 DNA is TGTGCCAGCAGCTCACAGGGTTTTCCTGGGGCCAACGTCCTGACTTTC. It codes for CASSSQGFPGANVLTF.

This rearrangement joins TRBV11-3 to TRBJ2-3, with TRBD1 matching 10 bases. The CDR3 runs 15 residues. J gave up 5 bases and V 1 base, and 3 bases lay outside the gene matches. Germline V gene lookup returns CDR1 SGHNT and CDR2 YENEEA. CDR3 residues: CASSLGGQGLDTQYF. The CDR3 coding sequence is TGTGCCAGCAGCTTAGGGGGACAGGGGTTAGATACGCAGTATTTT.

This clone has a single count. The genes are TRBV23-1 and TRBJ1-4; the D gene is possibly TRBD1 (6 bases). TRBV23-1 is marked as an open reading frame, function uncertain. CDR3 size: 13 residues. In DNA, the CDR3 is TGCGAGAGCAGGCTTGCGCAGGGGGAAAAACTGTTTTTT. It yields the protein CESRLAQGEKLFF.

The rearrangement links TRBV5-1 to TRBJ2-1, with 12 bases aligning to TRBD1. Germline V gene data show CDR1 as SGHRS and CDR2 as YFSETQ. V lost 4 bases to trimming and J lost 3 bases; unmatched junction nucleotides: 11. CDR3 length equals 18 residues. CDR3 sequence (DNA): TGCGCCAGCAGCCGTTTACCGGGACAGGGGGCGAGCTACAATGAGCAGTTCTTC. Translation: CASSRLPGQGASYNEQFF.

The chain links TRBV4-3 to TRBJ1-4; D is uncertain. This CDR3 region has 17 residues. The germline V gene encodes CDR1 LGHNA and CDR2 YSLEER. Between the trimmed V and J ends, which lost 0 bases and 2 bases, there was a span of 13 bases. The CDR3 sequence: CASSQDFGVSTNEKLFF. CDR3 in DNA: TGCGCCAGCAGCCAAGATTTCGGGGTTTCGACTAATGAAAAACTGTTTTTT.

The CDR3 here is CASSVGQGPSYNEQFF. CDR3 DNA sequence: TGTGCCAGCAGCGTAGGGCAGGGGCCCTCCTACAATGAGCAGTTCTTC. This chain uses TRBV9 with TRBJ2-1; D might be TRBD1 (6 bases). Germline V gene sequence: CDR1 SGDLS, CDR2 YYNGEE. The length of the CDR3 is 16 residues. Trimming took 0 bases from V and 0 from J, leaving 10 bases between them.